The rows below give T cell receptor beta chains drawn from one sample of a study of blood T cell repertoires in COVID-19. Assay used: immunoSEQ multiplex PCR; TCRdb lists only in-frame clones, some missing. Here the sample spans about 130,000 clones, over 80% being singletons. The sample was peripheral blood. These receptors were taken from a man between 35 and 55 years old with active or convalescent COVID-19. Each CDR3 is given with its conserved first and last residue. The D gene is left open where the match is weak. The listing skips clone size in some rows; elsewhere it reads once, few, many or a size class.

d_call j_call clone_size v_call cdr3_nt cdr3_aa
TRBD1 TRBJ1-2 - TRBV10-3 TGTGCCATCAGAGGTTCACAGGGGAACTATGGCTACACCTTC CAIRGSQGNYGYTF
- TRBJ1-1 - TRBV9 TGTGCCAGCAGCGTCCAGGGACAAAGAACTGAAGCTTTCTTT CASSVQGQRTEAFF
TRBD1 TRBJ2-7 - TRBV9 TGTGCCAGCAGCGTGGGGACAGGGGGGGTTTACGAGCAGTACTTC CASSVGTGGVYEQYF
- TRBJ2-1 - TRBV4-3 TGCGCCAGCAGCTGGGGCCGGGGGGCCACGGATGAGCAGTTCTTC CASSWGRGATDEQFF
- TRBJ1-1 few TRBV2 TGTGCCAGCAGTGAAGCGCGGGAAGCTTTCTTT CASSEAREAFF
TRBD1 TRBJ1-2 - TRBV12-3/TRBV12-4 TGTGCCAGCAGTTCCGGACAGGGACTAAGCTACACCTTC CASSSGQGLSYTF
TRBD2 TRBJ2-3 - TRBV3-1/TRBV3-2 TGTGCCAGCAGCCTTAGCGGGGTGGGGGATACGCAGTATTTT CASSLSGVGDTQYF
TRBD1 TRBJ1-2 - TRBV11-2 TGTGCCAGCAGCTCCTCGACAGGGTGGGGCTACACCTTC CASSSSTGWGYTF
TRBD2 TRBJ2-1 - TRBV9 TGTGCCAGCAGCTCCCGGGGTAGCGGGGGGGTCTATGAGCAGTTCTTC CASSSRGSGGVYEQFF
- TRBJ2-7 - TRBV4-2 TGTGCCAGCAGCCAAGATGACGGCTACACAGCCTACGAGCAGTACTTC CASSQDDGYTAYEQYF
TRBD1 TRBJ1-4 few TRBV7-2 TGTGCCAGCAGCCAAAACAGGGGGCCCGGGGAAAAACTGTTTTTT CASSQNRGPGEKLFF
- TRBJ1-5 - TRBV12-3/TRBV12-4 TGTGCCAGCAGACAGGACGGGCAGCCCCAGCATTTT CASRQDGQPQHF
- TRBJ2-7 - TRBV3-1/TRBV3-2 TGTGCCAGCAGCCGCGGAGCGGCGGGATCCTACGAGCAGTACTTC CASSRGAAGSYEQYF
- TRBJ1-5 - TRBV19 TGTGCCAGTAGTATATGGGCCATGGCGGGAAATCAGCCCCAGCATTTT CASSIWAMAGNQPQHF
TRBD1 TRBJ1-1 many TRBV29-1 TGCAGCGTTGTCATCGGGACAGGGTCTAGGAACACTGAAGCTTTCTTT CSVVIGTGSRNTEAFF
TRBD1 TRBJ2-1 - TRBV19 TGTGCCAGTAGTGCTAGCTTAAAACAGGGGGTCGATGAGCAGTTCTTC CASSASLKQGVDEQFF
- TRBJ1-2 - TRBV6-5 TGTGCCAGCAGGACAGCCTCACCTGGGGACTATGGCTACACCTTC CASRTASPGDYGYTF
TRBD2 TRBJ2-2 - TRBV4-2 TGTGCCAGCAGCCAAGAGCGGGGGGGCCGGACCGGGGAGCTGTTTTTT CASSQERGGRTGELFF
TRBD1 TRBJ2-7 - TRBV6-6 TGTGCCAGCAGTCAACAGGGGCGGTACGAGCAGTACTTC CASSQQGRYEQYF
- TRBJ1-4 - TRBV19 TGTGCCAGTAATAAGGGGCTAACTAATGAAAAACTGTTTTTT CASNKGLTNEKLFF
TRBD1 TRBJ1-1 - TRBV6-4 TGTGCCAGCAGTGACACGGACAGGGGAACTGAAGCTTTCTTT CASSDTDRGTEAFF
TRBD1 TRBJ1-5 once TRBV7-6 TGTGCCAGCAGCTCCAGGACAGGGCTGGGTCAGCCCCAGCATTTT CASSSRTGLGQPQHF